This TCR beta chain comes out of a study of PD-L1 blockade in urothelial cancer. The CDR3 consists of 15 residues. Per germline, CDR1 MDHEN and CDR2 SYDVKM. Unmatched junction bases numbered 3, after V lost 3 bases and J lost 2 bases. Patient disease was locally advanced or metastatic urothelial carcinoma. Sample numbers ranged from 1 to 8 per patient, encompassing pretreatment and on-treatment collections. Assay: immunoSEQ multiplex PCR; the TCRdb copy retains only in-frame clones and omits some. The sample records tens of thousands of clones, roughly 87% being singletons. This TCR was sampled from a woman in her 70s with urothelial cancer. The rearrangement links TRBV28 to TRBJ2-7, with TRBD2 identical over 11 bases. The material was PBMCs, obtained around atezolizumab (anti-PD-L1) treatment. In DNA form, the CDR3 reads TGTGCCAGCAGTTTCCGACTAGCGGGGACCTACGAGCAGTACTTC. Its translation: CASSFRLAGTYEQYF.